The entry below gives a single T cell receptor (beta chain) sequence along with its context. Its specificity is not known. The data are from a study of cytomegalovirus exposure and HLA in healthy donors. Researchers ran the PCR with 60 Vbeta and 13 Jbeta primers. The method was immunoSEQ multiplex PCR; TCRdb's version includes in-frame clones alone and lacks a portion of them. Here the sample table reports approximately 70,000 clones. Whole-study findings and limits: Other equally common chains were less clonally expanded than HLA-associated TCR beta chains, a later analysis showed. In a later analysis, CMV-associated beta chains were mostly HLA-associated, it appeared. The Asian-associated ancestry cluster reportedly had fewer N-insertions than the approximately 670-donor mean in a later analysis.

The CDR3 is made up of 14 amino acids. The V end lost 6 bases, the J end lost 8 bases, and 16 bases lay between the germline ends. Germline assignment: CDR1 MDHEN and CDR2 SYDVKM. Material: PBMCs. The receptor was derived from a female donor in good health and CMV-seropositive. The V call is TRBV28, the J call TRBJ1-4; no firm D call. CDR3 loop: CASRSTGGYEKLFF. CDR3 bases: TGTGCCAGCAGGTCGACCGGCGGGTACGAAAAACTGTTTTTT.